The sequence of this TCR beta chain was determined in a study of identical twins. Overall study findings and caveats: Some out-of-frame alpha sequences were shared by twins, and these showed excess low generation probability.

As for this clonotype: Its antigen remains unidentified.

TCRdb passed the 5' RACE reads through MiXCR, listing each CDR3 protein once. The repertoire holds some 1,700,000 distinct CDR3 sequences, with about 32% as singletons. Healthy Caucasians supplied all donations. The TCR sequence derives from a newborn girl in good health. The sequencing sample was made of cord blood.

CDR3 in DNA: TGTGCCAGCAGCACAGGGTTCGCGAACACCGGGGAGCTGTTTTTT. Translating gives CASSTGFANTGELFF. The rearrangement uses TRBV7-9 and TRBJ2-2, with a weak D call TRBD1 (6 bases). Germline-derived CDR1 and CDR2 are SEHNR and FQNEAQ (reference sequence). This CDR3 spans 15 amino acids. Trimming cost V 5 bases and J 0 bases, with 10 bases left between them.